This T cell receptor beta chain was captured by sequencing in a study of blood T cell repertoires in COVID-19. The wider study: PBMCs, B-cell-depleted T cells, or T cells provided the cDNA or gDNA that made up the material.

This CDR3 contains 14 residues. In germline, CDR1 is SNHLY, CDR2 FYNNEI. Trimming cost V 8 bases and J 4 bases; bases outside gene matches: 10. This table comes from immunoSEQ multiplex PCR, and its TCRdb copy is limited to in-frame clones, with some not included. This table has 90,000 or so clones, around 87% appearing once. This receptor was obtained from a human donor in a cohort sampled during active COVID-19. The sequenced sample was peripheral blood. The V and J genes are TRBV2 and TRBJ2-7; 8 bases align to TRBD2. The CDR3 loop reads CASGGGGRQYEQYF. The CDR3 nucleotides are TGTGCCAGCGGGGGGGGCGGGAGGCAATACGAGCAGTACTTC.